Each of the 27 T cell receptor beta chains below was sequenced from the same sample in a study of T cells in Graves' hyperthyroidism and ophthalmopathy. RNA transcripts yielded amplified TCR beta CDR3 regions. HTBI primers were used for first-round RT-PCR of the TCR CDR3. A single record per CDR3 protein comes from TCRdb applying MiXCR to the multiplex PCR reads. The sample carries around 720,000 distinct CDR3 sequences, roughly a third recorded once. The sample taken for sequencing was blood. The source is a middle-aged woman with Graves' hyperthyroidism.

The gene calls are TRBV7-2 and TRBJ1-2, with D possibly TRBD1 on 5 matching bases. The CDR3 extends over 16 amino acids. The ends were cut back, 1 base at V and 0 bases at J, with 12 bases in the middle. Germline loops: CDR1 SGHTA, CDR2 FQGNSA. CDR3 protein: CASSLVGTPANYGYTF. The DNA of the CDR3 is TGTGCCAGCAGCTTAGTGGGGACCCCAGCTAACTATGGCTACACCTTC.

The genes are TRBV7-9 and TRBJ1-2, with D possibly TRBD1 on 6 matching bases. The CDR3 runs to 14 residues. Germline CDR1 reads SEHNR; CDR2 reads FQNEAQ (reference sequence). Trimming removed 5 bases from V and 8 bases from J, with 18 bases in between. This chain's CDR3 is CASSHGQTRGGYTF. The CDR3 nucleotides read TGTGCCAGCAGCCACGGACAGACGAGAGGGGGCTACACCTTC.

Details on this clonotype: Germline is not matched at one junction end, which may reflect a read error. CDR3 nucleotides: TGTGCCAGCAGTAGCGGGCCCGGCGGCTATGGCTACACCTTC. Translated, it gives CASSSGPGGYGYTF. The V and J genes are TRBV24-1 and TRBJ1-2, with D hard to call. The CDR3 sequence is 14 residues long. Germline lookup yields CDR1 KGHDR and CDR2 SFDVKD.

The table lists this clonotype with a few counts. The CDR3 here is CASSFGQSEAFF. Here the CDR3 DNA reads TGTGCCAGCAGTTTCGGACAGAGCGAAGCTTTCTTT. The V and J genes are TRBV6-5 and TRBJ1-1, with D possibly matching TRBD1 (6 bases). Germline V gives CDR1 MNHEY, CDR2 SVGAGI. The CDR3 runs 12 residues. V lost 4 bases and J lost 8, with 11 bases in between.

This clonotype was counted only a few times. In nucleotides, the CDR3 is TGTGCCAGCTCTCCCGTCGGGCAGGTTACGAACACCGGGGAGCTGTTTTTT. As protein: CASSPVGQVTNTGELFF. This chain connects TRBV2 to TRBJ2-2; D is unresolved. The CDR3 spans 17 residues. CDR1 SNHLY and CDR2 FYNNEI come from the germline V gene. The germline V and J ends were trimmed by 8 bases and 0 bases, with 19 bases remaining between them.

About this clonotype itself: Sequence at one end of the junction differs from germline and may be a read error. This chain links TRBV10-3 with TRBJ2-7; unclear D gene. From germline, CDR1 is ENHRY and CDR2 SYGVKD. This CDR3 is built from 12 residues. The CDR3: CASSWRRYEQYF. CDR3 DNA sequence: TGTGCCAGCAGTTGGAGACGCTACGAGCAGTACTTC.

J is TRBJ2-7 and V is TRBV5-4; D might be TRBD1 (5 bases). The length of the CDR3 is 16 residues. Germline loops: CDR1 SGHNT, CDR2 YYREEE (reference sequence). V lost 5 bases and J 0 bases, leaving 18 bases between the germline ends. The CDR3 sequence: CASSPHGQGTSYEQYF. Written as DNA, the CDR3 is TGTGCCAGCAGTCCCCACGGCCAGGGCACCTCCTACGAGCAGTACTTC.

This clonotype was detected many times. The chain recombines TRBV5-8 with TRBJ2-7; D might be TRBD1 or TRBD2, each matching 5 bases. The V and J ends lost 4 bases and 2 bases respectively, with 13 bases between them. The germline CDR1 and CDR2 sequences are SGHTS and YDEGEE. The CDR3 length is 14 residues. This CDR3 reads CASSLRDGPYEQYF. CDR3 nucleotide sequence: TGTGCCAGCAGCCTCCGGGACGGTCCCTACGAGCAGTACTTC.

V gene TRBV10-3 combines with J gene TRBJ2-2; TRBD1 agrees at 9 bases. The CDR3 runs 13 residues. The germline gives CDR1 ENHRY, CDR2 SYGVKD. The V gene end was trimmed by 5 bases and the J gene end by 11 bases; junction bases not matched to a gene: 6. CDR3 bases: TGTGCCATCAGTCGGACAGGGGACAATGAGCTGTTTTTT. Protein product: CAISRTGDNELFF.

This clonotype was found many times. This chain connects TRBV15 to TRBJ1-5; D gene unclear. This CDR3 has 15 residues. Trimming took 0 bases from V and 7 from J, leaving 13 bases between them. Germline CDR1 reads LNHNV; CDR2 reads YYDKDF (reference sequence). This CDR3 reads CATSRDQTEWQPQHF. In nucleotides, the CDR3 is TGTGCCACCAGCAGAGATCAAACAGAGTGGCAGCCCCAGCATTTT.

DNA for the CDR3: TGTGCCAGCAGCCAAGATTACAACAGGGGAAAGGATGGCTACACCTTC. It translates to CASSQDYNRGKDGYTF. The J gene is TRBJ1-2, the V gene TRBV7-9; 7 bases map to TRBD1. CDR1 is SEHNR, CDR2 FQNEAQ, per germline (reference sequence). The CDR3 covers 16 residues. V gave up 5 bases and J gave up 6 bases; unmatched junction bases: 15. Together with reference TRBV7-9 and TRBJ1-2, the CDR3 gives the full variable domain: DTGVSQNPRHKITKRGQNVTFRCDPISEHNRLYWYRQTLGQGPEFLTYFQNEAQLEKSRLLSDRFSAERPKGSFSTLEIQRTEQGDSAMYLCASSQDYNRGKDGYTFGSGTRLTVV.

This chain links TRBV25-1 with TRBJ1-2; D perhaps matches TRBD1 (5 bases). Trimming removed 8 bases from V and 6 bases from J, with 19 bases in between. The CDR3 is made up of 14 amino acids. CDR1 is MGHDK and CDR2 is SYGVNS in the germline V gene. The CDR3 region is CASSLGGEGNGYTF. In DNA, the CDR3 is TGTGCCAGCTCACTCGGGGGAGAAGGAAATGGCTACACCTTC.

The CDR3 nucleotides are TGTGCCGGCCAGGGGGGCACCGGGGAGCTGTTTTTT. Amino acids: CAGQGGTGELFF. The chain is built from TRBV19 and TRBJ2-2; a possible D gene is TRBD1 (7 bases). Germline values: CDR1 LNHDA, CDR2 SQIVND (reference sequence). V was trimmed by 11 bases and J by 4 bases, leaving 11 bases between them. The CDR3 is 12 amino acids. The full variable domain, with the rest looked up from reference TRBV19 and TRBJ2-2, is DGGITQSPKYLFRKEGQNVTLSCEQNLNHDAMYWYRQDPGQGLRLIYYSQIVNDFQKGDIAEGYSVSREKKESFPLTVTSAQKNPTAFYLCAGQGGTGELFFGEGSRLTVL.

Many counts were recorded for this clonotype. The genes are TRBV6-5 and TRBJ1-5; D gene ambiguous. Germline assignment: CDR1 MNHEY and CDR2 SVGAGI. The CDR3 is made up of 13 amino acids. Trimming took 3 bases from V and 4 from J, leaving 7 bases between them. This CDR3 is CASSYDGNQPQHF. Here the CDR3 DNA reads TGTGCCAGCAGTTATGACGGTAATCAGCCCCAGCATTTT.

V gene TRBV28 combines with J gene TRBJ1-1; no definite D call. CDR3 length equals 10 residues. Germline V gene data show CDR1 as MDHEN and CDR2 as SYDVKM. V lost 5 bases to trimming and J lost 9 bases, with 7 bases between them. For the CDR3, the DNA is TGTGCCAGCAGTAGCGATCAAGCTTTCTTT. It codes for CASSSDQAFF.

The rearrangement joins TRBV12-3 or TRBV12-4 to TRBJ1-2; 8 nucleotides agree with TRBD1. J gave up 3 bases and V 5 bases, and 5 bases lay outside the gene matches. The CDR3 consists of 14 residues. The CDR3 loop is CASSPTGAHYGYTF. The CDR3 nucleotides read TGTGCCAGCAGTCCGACAGGGGCCCACTATGGCTACACCTTC.

This clonotype was picked up a small number of times. The chain carries TRBV9 and TRBJ2-2; no clear D. Germline V gene data show CDR1 as SGDLS and CDR2 as YYNGEE. CDR3 size: 15 residues. Trimming left V 4 bases short and J 4 bases short, with 14 bases between. The chain's CDR3 is CASSKERGGTGELFF. Written as DNA, the CDR3 is TGTGCCAGCAGCAAGGAGAGAGGTGGCACCGGGGAGCTGTTTTTT.

As concerns this clonotype: Germline is not matched at one junction end, which may reflect a read error. The V call is TRBV5-1, the J call TRBJ1-1; no reliable D call. The CDR3 loop spans 17 amino acids. The germline gives CDR1 SGHRS, CDR2 YFSETQ. This CDR3 reads CASSFQPSGRTLWAAFF. Here the CDR3 DNA reads TGTGCCAGCAGCTTCCAACCCTCGGGGAGGACCCTCTGGGCTGCTTTCTTT.

V and J are TRBV6-6 and TRBJ1-4; D possibly corresponds to TRBD1 (6 bases). V lost 8 bases and J lost 3, with 13 bases in between. CDR3 length equals 14 residues. Germline V gene sequence: CDR1 MNHNY, CDR2 SVGAGI (reference sequence). CDR3 coding DNA: TGTGCCAGCCGTAGAACAGGGCCTAATGAAAAACTGTTTTTT. Residues: CASRRTGPNEKLFF.

The gene calls are TRBV14 and TRBJ1-3; no clear D gene. Between the trimmed V and J ends, which lost 4 bases and 0 bases, there was a span of 10 bases. Germline assignment: CDR1 SGHDN and CDR2 FVKESK. The CDR3 runs to 15 residues. CDR3 region: CASSLDVSSGNTIYF. The DNA of the CDR3 is TGTGCCAGCAGCCTGGACGTCAGCTCTGGAAACACCATATATTTT.

To note about this clonotype: At one boundary the junction diverges from the germline segment, which might be a read error. The rearrangement links TRBV11-2 to TRBJ2-5; possibly TRBD2 for D (6 bases). Germline CDR1 and CDR2: SGHAT and FQNNGV. The CDR3 sequence is 14 residues long. CDR3 nucleotides: TGTGCCAGCACTTACCGACTAGTCGGAGAGACCCGGTACTTC. It codes for CASTYRLVGETRYF.

This clonotype showed up just a few times. The chain combines TRBV12-3 or TRBV12-4 with TRBJ2-7; 10 bases align to TRBD1. V lost 4 bases to trimming and J lost 6 bases; unmatched junction nucleotides: 6. The CDR3 consists of 14 residues. The CDR3 region has the DNA TGTGCCAGCAGTTCCTCGGGGACAGGGGTCGAGCAGTACTTC. As protein: CASSSSGTGVEQYF.

This clonotype came up many times. CDR3 sequence (DNA): TGTGCCAGCAGCCCCCCGGGGCGAAGAAAATACGAGCAGTACTTC. It codes for CASSPPGRRKYEQYF. The rearrangement uses TRBV7-2 and TRBJ2-7, with D perhaps TRBD1 or TRBD2 (5 bases each). CDR3 length: 15 residues. The V and J ends lost 5 bases and 4 bases respectively, with 18 bases between them. The germline V gene has CDR1 SGHTA and CDR2 FQGNSA. Combining the CDR3 with reference TRBV7-2 and TRBJ2-7 gives the whole variable domain GAGVSQSPSNKVTEKGKDVELRCDPISGHTALYWYRQSLGQGLEFLIYFQGNSAPDKSGLPSDRFSAERTGGSVSTLTIQRTQQEDSAVYLCASSPPGRRKYEQYFGPGTRLTVT.

The sample holds a few counts of this clonotype. The chain joins TRBV12-3 or TRBV12-4 to TRBJ2-7, with 8 bases fitting TRBD1. The CDR3 extends over 14 amino acids. V lost 4 bases, J lost 4 bases, and 6 bases stayed unmatched. This chain's CDR3 is CASSYSGQAYEQYF. The DNA of the CDR3 is TGTGCCAGCAGTTACTCGGGACAGGCGTACGAGCAGTACTTC.

This chain connects TRBV2 to TRBJ1-5; D is ambiguous. Trimming pared 2 bases from V and 9 bases from J, leaving 17 bases between. This CDR3 is built from 15 residues. Germline V gives CDR1 SNHLY, CDR2 FYNNEI. CDR3 sequence: CASSENFPGLGPQHF. The CDR3, as DNA: TGTGCCAGCAGTGAAAACTTCCCGGGCCTCGGGCCCCAGCATTTT.

The table lists this clonotype with many counts. The chain employs TRBV6-5 and TRBJ1-1; D is ambiguous. CDR3 size: 14 residues. Germline-derived CDR1 and CDR2 are MNHEY and SVGAGI. Trimming stripped 2 bases from V and 2 bases from J, with 9 bases between. The CDR3 nucleotides are TGTGCCAGCAGTTACACACAACCCAACACTGAAGCTTTCTTT. Amino acid sequence: CASSYTQPNTEAFF.

This rearrangement joins TRBV5-6 to TRBJ1-5, with a possible D match to TRBD1 (6 bases). This CDR3 comprises 17 residues. Germline V gives CDR1 SGHDT, CDR2 YYEEEE. V was shortened by 0 bases and J by 7 bases, with 20 bases between the two germline ends. CDR3 DNA: TGTGCCAGCAGCTTGGCCGATAAACAGGGTCACGGCCAGCCCCAGCATTTT. It encodes CASSLADKQGHGQPQHF.